The 14 T cell receptor beta chains in this list originate from one sample, sequenced in a study of patients and donors after allogeneic stem cell transplantation. Using its own MiXCR run on the RT-PCR reads, TCRdb lists one record per CDR3 protein. The sample includes roughly 200,000 distinct CDR3 sequences, more than 35% seen only once; the top ten take approximately 10%. The specimen sequenced was blood, either unsorted or a sorted T cell fraction (not recorded which). The receptors stem from a human donor who was either an allogeneic HSCT recipient or a stem cell or donor lymphocyte infusion donor (not recorded which). It is not recorded whose cells these are; they may come from a transplant donor.

The chain recombines TRBV20-1 with TRBJ1-2; the match to TRBD1 covers 7 bases. The CDR3 spans 15 residues. Trimming at V came to 1 base and at J to 1 base, leaving 6 bases not matched to a gene. From germline, CDR1 is DFQATT and CDR2 SNEGSKA (reference sequence). The CDR3 DNA sequence: TGCAGTGCTAGAGTCCTCGGGACAGTTAACTATGGCTACACCTTC. The encoded protein is CSARVLGTVNYGYTF.

This chain uses TRBV18 with TRBJ1-2; D is ambiguous. From germline, CDR1 is KGHSH and CDR2 LQKENI. The CDR3 loop spans 14 amino acids. The V and J ends lost 0 bases and 5 bases respectively, with 10 bases between them. In DNA, the CDR3 is TGTGCCAGCTCACCACCCCAAACTTATTATGGCTACACCTTC. Its protein is CASSPPQTYYGYTF.

This chain links TRBV12-3 or TRBV12-4 with TRBJ1-3, with D perhaps matching TRBD1 (5 bases). The CDR3 contains 15 residues. V shed 6 bases and J shed 4 bases, with 16 bases lying between them. CDR3 loop: CASRTDIRGGNTIYF. CDR3 coding DNA: TGTGCCAGCAGGACGGACATCCGAGGGGGAAACACCATATATTTT.

V usage is TRBV29-1 and J usage is TRBJ2-5; D uncertain. Germline CDR1 and CDR2: SQVTM and ANQGSEA. The V end was cut by 7 bases, the J end by 9 bases, with 12 bases between. The CDR3 contains 10 residues. CDR3 amino acids: CSGMVGSQYF. CDR3 nucleotide sequence: TGCAGCGGCATGGTGGGATCCCAGTACTTC.

The rearrangement joins TRBV7-9 to TRBJ2-1; D ambiguous. The CDR3 runs 14 residues. Trimming took 5 bases from V and 0 from J, leaving 8 bases between them. Germline loops: CDR1 SEHNR, CDR2 FQNEAQ (reference sequence). The chain's CDR3 is CASSGFSSYNEQFF. The CDR3 nucleotides read TGTGCCAGCAGCGGGTTCAGCTCCTACAATGAGCAGTTCTTC.

This clonotype came up once. The J gene is TRBJ2-6, the V gene TRBV5-5, with D possibly being TRBD1 or TRBD2 (5 bases each). The CDR3 is 15 amino acids. V lost 4 bases, J lost 2 bases, and 10 bases lay in between. From germline, CDR1 is SGHKS and CDR2 YYEKEE (reference sequence). The DNA of the CDR3 is TGTGCCAGCAGCCTTGGGGGACCTGGGGCCAACGTCCTGACTTTC. Its translation is CASSLGGPGANVLTF.

This clonotype was observed a handful of times. The V and J genes are TRBV12-3 or TRBV12-4 and TRBJ2-7; possibly TRBD1 for D (6 bases). V gave up 6 bases and J gave up 6 bases, with 18 bases separating them. The CDR3 has 14 residues. CDR3 loop: CASSRVTGKSEQYF. CDR3 nucleotide sequence: TGTGCCAGCAGCCGAGTAACAGGGAAAAGCGAGCAGTACTTC.

The V call is TRBV7-2, the J call TRBJ2-3; D unresolved. Germline lookup yields CDR1 SGHTA and CDR2 FQGNSA. CDR3 size: 15 residues. V dropped 1 base and J dropped 3 bases, with 11 bases sitting between them. As DNA, the CDR3 is TGTGCCAGCAGCTTAGTTGCGGCAGCAACAGATACGCAGTATTTT. Its translation: CASSLVAAATDTQYF. Looking up the rest from reference TRBV7-2 and TRBJ2-3 gives the full variable domain: GAGVSQSPSNKVTEKGKDVELRCDPISGHTALYWYRQSLGQGLEFLIYFQGNSAPDKSGLPSDRFSAERTGGSVSTLTIQRTQQEDSAVYLCASSLVAAATDTQYFGPGTRLTVL.

In this sample, this clonotype turned up many times. V gene TRBV12-3 or TRBV12-4 combines with J gene TRBJ1-3; TRBD1 matches 8 bases. V shed 9 bases and J 0 bases; nucleotides not matched to a gene: 7. The CDR3 contains 15 residues. CDR3 sequence: CASKKGTGSGNTIYF. The CDR3 coding sequence is TGTGCCAGTAAGAAGGGGACAGGCTCTGGAAACACCATATATTTT.

The chain has TRBV28 and TRBJ1-5, with TRBD1 matching 10 bases. Per germline, CDR1 MDHEN and CDR2 SYDVKM. The junction had 12 bases not matched to a gene; V was cut back by 5 bases and J by 8 bases. The CDR3 runs 16 residues. CDR3 protein: CASSPAGQGEKEPQHF. DNA for the CDR3: TGTGCCAGCAGTCCGGCCGGACAGGGGGAGAAGGAGCCCCAGCATTTT.

The gene calls are TRBV15 and TRBJ1-5, with D unresolved. CDR1 and CDR2 from the germline V gene are LNHNV and YYDKDF (reference sequence). The CDR3 consists of 12 residues. V was clipped by 3 bases and J by 4 bases, with 4 bases between them. The chain's CDR3 is CATSSENQPQHF. CDR3 coding DNA: TGTGCCACCAGCAGCGAGAATCAGCCCCAGCATTTT.

The genes are TRBV5-5 and TRBJ1-2; a weak D match, TRBD1 (6 bases). The CDR3 has 14 residues. Per the germline V gene, CDR1 is SGHKS and CDR2 is YYEKEE (reference sequence). V dropped 4 bases and J dropped 3 bases, with 13 bases sitting between them. CDR3: CASSRQAGDYGYTF. The CDR3 bases are TGTGCCAGCAGCCGACAGGCGGGGGACTATGGCTACACCTTC.

This clonotype occurred a few times. V usage is TRBV12-3 or TRBV12-4 and J usage is TRBJ1-1; D is unclear. The V gene lost 5 bases and the J gene lost 1 base, with 8 bases spanning the gap. CDR3 length equals 13 residues. The CDR3 nucleotides read TGTGCCAGCAGTGTTAGGACGAACACTGAAGCTTTCTTT. Residues: CASSVRTNTEAFF.

The chain combines TRBV7-9 with TRBJ1-1, with D hard to call. Looked up from germline, CDR1 is SEHNR and CDR2 is FQNEAQ (reference sequence). V dropped 4 bases and J dropped 1 base, with 10 bases sitting between them. CDR3 length equals 14 residues. The CDR3 loop reads CASSSPPENTEAFF. The DNA for the CDR3 is TGTGCCAGCAGCTCCCCCCCAGAGAACACTGAAGCTTTCTTT.